This entry lists 22 T cell receptor beta chains sequenced from one sample in a study of type 1 regulatory T cells. TCRdb analysed the reads with MiXCR anew, one entry per CDR3 protein. The sample yields some 18,000 distinct CDR3 sequences, roughly 10% seen once. The sample comprised CD4+ T cells, either the whole sample or a sorted fraction (not recorded which). Every receptor here comes from a human donor in good health.

Regarding this clonotype: A much more abundant neighbour one base away suggests this may be a read error. This chain links TRBV29-1 with TRBJ2-7, with D perhaps matching TRBD1 or TRBD2 (5 bases each). Germline V gene data show CDR1 as SQVTM and CDR2 as ANQGSEA. The CDR3 has 12 amino acids. The CDR3 nucleotides are TGCAACGTGTCCGGGACGAACTACGAGCAGTACTTC. Amino acids: CNVSGTNYEQYF.

The rearrangement uses TRBV5-4 and TRBJ2-7; the D gene is possibly TRBD2 (6 bases). Per the germline V gene, CDR1 is SGHNT and CDR2 is YYREEE (reference sequence). V dropped 8 bases and J dropped 5 bases, with 17 bases sitting between them. The CDR3 covers 13 residues. This chain's CDR3 is CASQGPGRNEQYF. CDR3 coding DNA: TGTGCCAGTCAAGGGCCAGGGAGGAACGAGCAGTACTTC.

This clonotype occurred many times. This rearrangement joins TRBV7-2 to TRBJ2-7, with a possible D match to TRBD2 (5 bases). The V gene lost 3 bases and the J gene lost 2 bases, with 14 bases spanning the gap. The CDR3 is 15 residues long. Germline assignment: CDR1 SGHTA and CDR2 FQGNSA. CDR3 nucleotide sequence: TGTGCCAGCAGCTTCAGGTTAGCGAGCCCCTACGAGCAGTACTTC. Its protein product is CASSFRLASPYEQYF.

The table lists this clonotype with many counts. The J gene is TRBJ2-5, the V gene TRBV7-8; 7 bases align to TRBD2. The CDR3 has 15 amino acids. Germline CDR1 reads SGHVS; CDR2 reads FQNEAQ. V lost 5 bases and J lost 5; bases outside the gene matches: 11. The CDR3 region is CASSTGGGSGETQYF. DNA of the CDR3: TGTGCCAGCAGCACCGGTGGCGGGAGTGGGGAGACCCAGTACTTC.

In its sample, this clonotype ranks as medium-sized. This sequence joins TRBV6-2 or TRBV6-3 and TRBJ2-7; D unclear. V was shortened by 4 bases and J by 2 bases, with 12 bases between the two germline ends. This CDR3 has 14 residues. CDR1 and CDR2 (germline): MNHEY, SVGEGT. CDR3 protein: CASSSTFGTYEQYF. The DNA of the CDR3 is TGTGCCAGCAGTTCCACTTTTGGCACCTACGAGCAGTACTTC.

This clonotype showed up many times. The chain employs TRBV7-2 and TRBJ2-7; no firm D call. This CDR3 comprises 13 residues. The ends were cut back, 3 bases at V and 4 bases at J, with 10 bases in the middle. Germline V lookup: CDR1 SGHTA, CDR2 FQGNSA. This chain's CDR3 is CASSLLSGYEQYF. CDR3 nucleotide sequence: TGTGCCAGCAGCTTGCTATCCGGGTACGAGCAGTACTTC.

Only a few counts were recorded for this clonotype. This sequence joins TRBV5-5 and TRBJ2-5, with D possibly being TRBD1 or TRBD2 (6 bases each). The CDR3 has 14 amino acids. V shed 4 bases and J shed 5 bases, with 15 bases lying between them. The V gene's germline CDR1 is SGHKS and CDR2 YYEKEE (reference sequence). The CDR3 protein is CASSQPRGRETQYF. CDR3 nucleotide sequence: TGTGCCAGCAGCCAGCCCCGGGGGCGGGAGACCCAGTACTTC.

This clonotype was observed at least ten times. The chain employs TRBV30 and TRBJ2-4; maybe TRBD2 (5 bases). This CDR3 is built from 13 residues. CDR1 GTSNPN and CDR2 SVGIG come from the germline V gene (reference sequence). V dropped 7 bases and J dropped 3 bases, with 13 bases sitting between them. CDR3 sequence reads: CAFGPGDKNIQYF. The CDR3, as DNA: TGTGCCTTCGGCCCCGGGGACAAAAACATTCAGTACTTC. The entire variable domain, with the rest obtained from reference TRBV30 and TRBJ2-4, is as follows: SQTIHQWPATLVQPVGSPLSLECTVEGTSNPNLYWYRQAAGRGLQLLFYSVGIGQISSEVPQNLSASRPQDRQFILSSKKLLLSDSGFYLCAFGPGDKNIQYFGAGTRLSVL.

The V and J genes are TRBV15 and TRBJ1-2; D gene uncertain. Germline lookup yields CDR1 LNHNV and CDR2 YYDKDF (reference sequence). Trimming shortened V by 0 bases and J by 4 bases, and 9 bases separated the two germline ends. CDR3 size: 14 residues. The CDR3 DNA reads TGTGCCACCAGCAGAGATCCGGCGAGCTATGGCTACACCTTC. Translation gives CATSRDPASYGYTF.

About this clonotype: The junction departs from the called germline gene at one end, perhaps through a read error. Here the CDR3 reads CANSLAGVNTGELFF. The CDR3 bases are TGTGCCAACAGTTTAGCGGGGGTTAACACCGGGGAGCTGTTTTTT. The chain joins TRBV28 to TRBJ2-2; 9 positions match TRBD2. From germline, CDR1 is MDHEN and CDR2 SYDVKM. The CDR3 has 15 residues. The whole variable domain, filled in from reference TRBV28 and TRBJ2-2, reads DVKVTQSSRYLVKRTGEKVFLECVQDMDHENMFWYRQDPGLGLRLIYFSYDVKMKEKGDIPEGYSVSREKKERFSLILESASTNQTSMYLCANSLAGVNTGELFFGEGSRLTVL.

Many counts were recorded for this clonotype. The chain joins TRBV28 to TRBJ1-6, with a possible D match to TRBD1 (5 bases). The V gene's germline CDR1 is MDHEN and CDR2 SYDVKM. Trimming cost V 3 bases and J 6 bases, with 18 bases left between them. The CDR3 is made up of 17 amino acids. The CDR3 is CASSLIEWDPSNSPLHF. In nucleotides, the CDR3 is TGTGCCAGCAGTTTGATTGAGTGGGACCCTTCTAATTCACCCCTCCACTTT.

This clonotype was seen repeatedly, ten times or more. The V gene is TRBV7-3, the J gene TRBJ2-2; D unresolved. Trimming shortened V by 1 base and J by 0 bases, and 6 bases separated the two germline ends. The CDR3 has 15 amino acids. Germline lookup yields CDR1 SGHTA and CDR2 FQGTGA. CDR3 DNA: TGTGCCAGCAGCTTAATCAAGACGAACACCGGGGAGCTGTTTTTT. This gives the protein CASSLIKTNTGELFF.

This clonotype was seen a handful of times. This chain links TRBV7-9 with TRBJ1-4; 7 nucleotides align to TRBD1. Germline loops: CDR1 SEHNR, CDR2 FQNEAQ (reference sequence). The J segment lost 0 bases and the V segment lost 5 bases, leaving 6 bases of the junction unmatched. The CDR3 length is 16 residues. The chain's CDR3 is CASSLKTGATNEKLFF. CDR3 DNA sequence: TGTGCCAGCAGCCTAAAAACAGGGGCAACTAATGAAAAACTGTTTTTT.

This clonotype was seen a handful of times. This chain links TRBV5-1 with TRBJ1-1, with 7 nucleotides matching TRBD1. The CDR3 covers 14 residues. Trimming cost V 0 bases and J 4 bases; bases outside gene matches: 3. Germline values: CDR1 SGHRS, CDR2 YFSETQ. The chain's CDR3 is CASSLGQGFTEAFF. The CDR3, as DNA: TGCGCCAGCAGCTTGGGACAGGGCTTCACTGAAGCTTTCTTT.

Only a few counts were recorded for this clonotype. V and J are TRBV5-1 and TRBJ2-1; a weak D match, TRBD2 (5 bases). The germline gives CDR1 SGHRS, CDR2 YFSETQ. V was clipped by 3 bases and J by 1 base, with 11 bases between them. The CDR3 has 15 residues. The CDR3 DNA sequence: TGCGCCAGCAGCTGGGGAGACTCGTCCTACAATGAGCAGTTCTTC. Its translation is CASSWGDSSYNEQFF.

This clonotype was picked up many times. The chain joins TRBV2 to TRBJ2-1; 11 nucleotides align to TRBD2. Per germline, CDR1 SNHLY and CDR2 FYNNEI. The CDR3 totals 15 residues. V lost 6 bases to trimming and J lost 5 bases; unmatched junction nucleotides: 6. DNA for the CDR3: TGTGCCAGCAGAACCGGGACTAGCGGTGACAATGAGCAGTTCTTC. Protein: CASRTGTSGDNEQFF. Full variable domain (rest looked up from reference TRBV2 and TRBJ2-1): EPEVTQTPSHQVTQMGQEVILRCVPISNHLYFYWYRQILGQKVEFLVSFYNNEISEKSEIFDDQFSVERPDGSNFTLKIRSTKLEDSAMYFCASRTGTSGDNEQFFGPGTRLTVL.

This clonotype appeared many times. Here the CDR3 reads CSASPPRAGELFF. The DNA of the CDR3 is TGCAGTGCTAGTCCCCCAAGGGCCGGGGAGCTGTTTTTT. The chain combines TRBV20-1 with TRBJ2-2; D gene ambiguous. The CDR3 length is 13 residues. The V gene's germline CDR1 is DFQATT and CDR2 SNEGSKA (reference sequence). The V end lost 3 bases, the J end lost 6 bases, and 11 bases lay between the germline ends.

This clonotype is medium-sized in the sample. This chain connects TRBV28 to TRBJ2-3; 15 positions match TRBD2. Germline CDR1 and CDR2: MDHEN and SYDVKM. This CDR3 region has 17 residues. J was trimmed by 3 bases and V by 6 bases; bases with no gene match: 7. CDR3 nucleotides: TGTGCCAGCAGCCCGGGACTAGCGGGAGGTTGGACAGATACGCAGTATTTT. It encodes CASSPGLAGGWTDTQYF.

The gene calls are TRBV7-6 and TRBJ2-1; the D is unclear. CDR1 and CDR2 (germline): SGHVS, FNYEAQ. V was clipped by 5 bases and J by 7 bases, with 6 bases between them. CDR3 length: 11 amino acids. CDR3 sequence: CASSEANEQFF. In DNA, the CDR3 is TGTGCCAGCAGCGAAGCGAATGAGCAGTTCTTC.

This clonotype was recorded many times. V gene TRBV7-3 combines with J gene TRBJ2-5; a weak D match, TRBD1 (6 bases). V lost 4 bases to trimming and J lost 4 bases, with 10 bases between them. This CDR3 region has 13 residues. From germline, CDR1 is SGHTA and CDR2 FQGTGA. The CDR3 region has the DNA TGTGCCAGCAGCTACCGAGGGGGAGAGACCCAGTACTTC. Encoded protein: CASSYRGGETQYF.

At least ten counts were recorded for this clonotype. V usage is TRBV12-3 or TRBV12-4 and J usage is TRBJ2-1, with D possibly matching TRBD1 (5 bases). V dropped 5 bases and J dropped 2 bases, with 10 bases sitting between them. The CDR3 sequence is 14 residues long. The CDR3 sequence: CASSLDSAYNEQFF. The CDR3 DNA follows: TGTGCCAGCAGTCTCGACAGTGCCTACAATGAGCAGTTCTTC.

This clonotype was detected only a few times. The gene calls are TRBV5-1 and TRBJ1-5, with 7 bases fitting TRBD1. CDR3 length equals 16 residues. Germline CDR1 and CDR2: SGHRS and YFSETQ. The J segment lost 7 bases and the V segment lost 2 bases, leaving 12 bases of the junction unmatched. In DNA, the CDR3 is TGCGCCAGCAGCTTCCCACCGAGGGACAGACAACAGCCCCAGCATTTT. Amino acids: CASSFPPRDRQQPQHF.